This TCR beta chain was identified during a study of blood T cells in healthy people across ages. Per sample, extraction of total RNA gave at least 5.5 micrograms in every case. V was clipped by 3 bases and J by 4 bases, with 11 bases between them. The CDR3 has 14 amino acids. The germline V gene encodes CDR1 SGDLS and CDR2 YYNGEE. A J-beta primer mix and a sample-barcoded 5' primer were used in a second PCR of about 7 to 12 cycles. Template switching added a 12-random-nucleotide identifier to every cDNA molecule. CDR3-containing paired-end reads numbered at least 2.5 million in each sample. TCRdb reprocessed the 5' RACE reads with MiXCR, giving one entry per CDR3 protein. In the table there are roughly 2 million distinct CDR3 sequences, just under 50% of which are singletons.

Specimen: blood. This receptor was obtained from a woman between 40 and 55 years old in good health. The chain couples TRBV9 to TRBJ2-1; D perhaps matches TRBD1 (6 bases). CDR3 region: CASSEGQNYNEQFF. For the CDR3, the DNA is TGTGCCAGCAGCGAAGGACAGAATTACAATGAGCAGTTCTTC. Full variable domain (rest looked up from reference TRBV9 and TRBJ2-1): DSGVTQTPKHLITATGQRVTLRCSPRSGDLSVYWYQQSLDQGLQFLIQYYNGEERAKGNILERFSAQQFPDLHSELNLSSLELGDSALYFCASSEGQNYNEQFFGPGTRLTVL.